One sample yielded the 27 T cell receptor beta chains listed below, sequenced in a study of identical twins' blood T cells (dated by TCRdb to the early 2010s). Libraries were built with 5' RACE. TCRdb lists the instrument as Illumina Genome Analyzer IIx. In-frame beta chains were kept once TCRdb had trimmed the public reads at Q25 with fastp and called clones with MiXCR. Under each unique CDR3 protein, matching rows form one entry showing the most common genes and DNA. The sample table holds around 380,000 distinct CDR3 sequences, of which around 30% were seen once. Together, the top ten hold around 5.6% of the sample. The specimen sequenced was PBMCs. Every receptor here comes from a woman aged 18 to 49 in good health.

The chain has TRBV11-1 and TRBJ2-7, with D possibly being TRBD2 (5 bases). The ends were cut back, 2 bases at V and 5 bases at J, with 19 bases in the middle. CDR1 and CDR2 (germline): SGHAT, FQDESV (reference sequence). The CDR3 extends over 16 amino acids. The CDR3 DNA reads as TGTGCCAGCAGCTTACACCGGGGTACAATAGGCGACGAGCAGTACTTC. Encoded protein: CASSLHRGTIGDEQYF.

This clonotype was detected only a few times. The CDR3 sequence is CASSMVGRITDTQYF. The CDR3 DNA reads as TGTGCCAGTAGTATGGTGGGACGGATTACAGATACGCAGTATTTT. The chain carries TRBV19 and TRBJ2-3, with D possibly called TRBD1 or TRBD2 (5 bases each). The germline CDR1 and CDR2 sequences are LNHDA and SQIVND (reference sequence). With 3 bases removed from V and 3 bases from J, the gap between germline ends came to 13 bases. This CDR3 is 15 amino acids long.

This clonotype has just a few counts. The rearrangement joins TRBV30 to TRBJ1-3, with D possibly matching TRBD1 (5 bases). The CDR3 length is 15 residues. Between the trimmed V and J ends, which lost 0 bases and 2 bases, there was a span of 11 bases. Germline V CDR1 and CDR2: GTSNPN, SVGIG (reference sequence). CDR3 region: CAWSVQVRTGNTIYF. CDR3 coding DNA: TGTGCCTGGAGTGTACAGGTCAGGACTGGAAACACCATATATTTT.

V is TRBV20-1 and J is TRBJ2-3, with a weak D call TRBD1 (5 bases). Trimming took off 2 bases at V and 3 bases at J, with 12 bases between the two ends. This CDR3 spans 14 amino acids. Germline V gene data show CDR1 as DFQATT and CDR2 as SNEGSKA (reference sequence). CDR3 amino acids: CSARPGKGTDTQYF. As DNA, the CDR3 is TGCAGTGCTAGACCAGGGAAGGGGACAGATACGCAGTATTTT.

Worth noting for this clonotype: Given a much more abundant clone one base away, this may be a read error. V gene TRBV19 combines with J gene TRBJ1-1; D may be TRBD1 (5 bases). Germline assignment: CDR1 LNHDA and CDR2 SQIVND (reference sequence). This CDR3 is 12 amino acids long. Written as DNA, the CDR3 is TGTGCCAGTACGGGACGAGGCACTGAATCTTTCTTT. This gives the protein CASTGRGTESFF.

The chain joins TRBV29-1 to TRBJ1-1; D not resolved. The CDR3 has 14 residues. CDR1 is SQVTM, CDR2 ANQGSEA, per germline. Trimming stripped 2 bases from V and 4 bases from J, with 14 bases between. The CDR3 sequence is CSVEMRARPTEAFF. The CDR3 DNA reads as TGCAGCGTTGAAATGAGGGCGCGGCCCACTGAAGCTTTCTTT.

This clonotype was found many times. This chain connects TRBV29-1 to TRBJ1-1, with TRBD1 as a possible D gene (5 bases). Germline CDR1 is SQVTM and CDR2 is ANQGSEA. Trimming took 7 bases from V and 4 from J, leaving 16 bases between them. The CDR3 is made up of 13 amino acids. The CDR3, as DNA: TGCAGCGCCACCACAGGTGAGGGCACTGAAGCTTTCTTT. Its protein product is CSATTGEGTEAFF.

The genes are TRBV6-6 and TRBJ1-5, with TRBD1 identical over 7 bases. CDR1 and CDR2 from the germline V gene are MNHNY and SVGAGI (reference sequence). The CDR3 loop spans 15 amino acids. Losses at the gene ends were 4 bases for V and 4 bases for J; bases not matched to a gene: 7. The CDR3, as DNA: TGTGCCAGCAGTTCTTCCGGGACAGCTAATCAGCCCCAGCATTTT. Translating gives CASSSSGTANQPQHF.

This chain links TRBV30 with TRBJ1-5; D is unresolved. Germline values: CDR1 GTSNPN, CDR2 SVGIG (reference sequence). The CDR3 runs 14 residues. The germline V and J ends were trimmed by 0 bases and 5 bases, with 11 bases remaining between them. The CDR3 nucleotides read TGTGCCTGGAGTGTCGAGGGTTTACATCAGCCCCAGCATTTT. It specifies CAWSVEGLHQPQHF.

This clonotype was seen a handful of times. A read error may be the cause here, since a much bigger clone is one base away. The V gene is TRBV6-2 or TRBV6-3, the J gene TRBJ1-1; D is ambiguous. Trimming removed 9 bases at V and 7 bases at J, with 12 bases between. The CDR3 has 11 amino acids. CDR1 is MNHEY and CDR2 is SVGEGT in the germline V gene. The CDR3 reads CASSGVLEAFF. The CDR3 DNA is TGTGCCAGTAGCGGAGTGCTTGAAGCTTTCTTT.

This clonotype was detected only a few times. This chain joins TRBV20-1 and TRBJ2-3; 9 bases fit TRBD2. Germline V gene data show CDR1 as DFQATT and CDR2 as SNEGSKA (reference sequence). This CDR3 has 16 residues. The V segment lost 0 bases and the J segment 6 bases; nucleotides outside the gene matches: 10. This CDR3 reads CSARDPIAGATDTQYF. CDR3 in DNA: TGCAGTGCTAGAGATCCGATAGCGGGAGCCACGGATACGCAGTATTTT.

The chain carries TRBV19 and TRBJ1-2, with D hard to call. V was shortened by 7 bases and J by 6 bases, with 12 bases between the two germline ends. This CDR3 spans 12 amino acids. From germline, CDR1 is LNHDA and CDR2 SQIVND (reference sequence). As DNA, the CDR3 is TGTGCCAGTAAGATAGGGTTGAATGGCTACACCTTC. This translates into CASKIGLNGYTF.

The gene calls are TRBV27 and TRBJ2-1; D not resolved. CDR3 length equals 12 residues. The germline V gene has CDR1 MNHEY and CDR2 SMNVEV (reference sequence). V was clipped by 6 bases and J by 5 bases, with 8 bases between them. The CDR3 DNA is TGTGCCAGCAGCCCCGCCAACAATGAGCAGTTCTTC. Amino acids: CASSPANNEQFF.

In this sample, this clonotype turned up a few times. J is TRBJ1-1 and V is TRBV7-9; D is uncertain. Looked up from germline, CDR1 is SEHNR and CDR2 is FQNEAQ (reference sequence). The CDR3 loop spans 16 amino acids. The V end was cut by 5 bases, the J end by 5 bases, with 21 bases between. CDR3: CASSPDDSGERTEAFF. As DNA, the CDR3 is TGTGCCAGCAGCCCAGACGACTCGGGAGAGAGGACTGAAGCTTTCTTT.

This clonotype was recorded many times. The rearrangement joins TRBV18 to TRBJ2-5; unclear D gene. The CDR3 runs 13 residues. Germline V gene lookup returns CDR1 KGHSH and CDR2 LQKENI. V gave up 4 bases and J gave up 2 bases, with 8 bases separating them. Here the CDR3 DNA reads TGTGCCAGCTCACTGACACTTCAAGAGACCCAGTACTTC. This translates into CASSLTLQETQYF.

This clonotype has more than one count but fewer than ten. CDR3 DNA sequence: TGTGCCAGCAGTTACTCAGAGGAAGCTTTCTTT. This sequence encodes CASSYSEEAFF. The gene calls are TRBV6-5 and TRBJ1-1, with D unresolved. The V gene's germline CDR1 is MNHEY and CDR2 SVGAGI. The V gene lost 0 bases and the J gene lost 8 bases, with 4 bases spanning the gap. This CDR3 has 11 amino acids.

The chain carries TRBV20-1 and TRBJ2-7, with D tentatively TRBD1 (5 bases). Deletions cut 4 bases from V and 1 base from J, with 8 bases between. Germline V gives CDR1 DFQATT, CDR2 SNEGSKA (reference sequence). The CDR3 spans 12 residues. In nucleotides, the CDR3 is TGCAGTGCTATGGACACATCCTACGAGCAGTACTTC. It yields the protein CSAMDTSYEQYF.

Of note for this clonotype: A much larger clone sits a single nucleotide away, making a read error possible. The chain uses TRBV4-3 and TRBJ1-2; TRBD1 matches at 8 bases. The length of the CDR3 is 15 residues. Germline V gene lookup returns CDR1 LGHNA and CDR2 YSLEER. The CDR3 DNA follows: TGCGCCAGCAGCCAAGAAGGACAGGGACACTATGTCTACACCTTC. It yields the protein CASSQEGQGHYVYTF.

The V gene is TRBV5-1, the J gene TRBJ2-3; 11 bases are a match to TRBD2. V lost 0 bases and J lost 4; bases outside the gene matches: 7. The CDR3 is 17 residues long. CDR1 is SGHRS, CDR2 YFSETQ, per germline. CDR3 loop: CASSLESTSGSPDTQYF. The CDR3 DNA is TGCGCCAGCAGCTTGGAATCAACTAGCGGGAGCCCAGATACGCAGTATTTT.

In this sample, this clonotype is medium-sized. The chain carries TRBV10-3 and TRBJ2-7; possible D gene TRBD1, 5 bases. The CDR3 contains 16 residues. The ends were cut back, 1 base at V and 5 bases at J, with 18 bases in the middle. Germline V gene sequence: CDR1 ENHRY, CDR2 SYGVKD. CDR3 coding DNA: TGTGCCATCAGTGAGTTCCCAGGGTTCCCGTCCAACGAGCAGTACTTC. This gives the protein CAISEFPGFPSNEQYF.

The chain employs TRBV5-5 and TRBJ2-1; no firm D call. The CDR3 sequence is 13 residues long. Trimming cost V 4 bases and J 5 bases, with 10 bases left between them. Germline CDR1 is SGHKS and CDR2 is YYEKEE (reference sequence). The CDR3, as DNA: TGTGCCAGCAGCCGTACCATCGACAATGAGCAGTTCTTC. It yields the protein CASSRTIDNEQFF.

There are many counts of this clonotype. The gene calls are TRBV29-1 and TRBJ1-4; D gene unclear. Trimming left V 3 bases short and J 8 bases short, with 7 bases between. The CDR3 is made up of 11 amino acids. Germline V gene data show CDR1 as SQVTM and CDR2 as ANQGSEA. The CDR3 here is CSVDSGEKLFF. The CDR3 nucleotides read TGCAGCGTTGACTCCGGGGAAAAACTGTTTTTT.

The rearrangement joins TRBV10-3 to TRBJ2-5; the D is unclear. V shed 4 bases and J shed 7 bases, with 13 bases lying between them. This CDR3 spans 13 amino acids. Looked up from germline, CDR1 is ENHRY and CDR2 is SYGVKD. The CDR3 here is CAISGSWSGTQYF. The DNA of the CDR3 is TGTGCCATCAGTGGCAGCTGGTCGGGGACCCAGTACTTC.

This clonotype was found many times. The gene calls are TRBV29-1 and TRBJ1-4, with D unclear. The CDR3 is 15 amino acids. V lost 2 bases and J 6 bases, leaving 16 bases between the germline ends. Germline CDR1 SQVTM, CDR2 ANQGSEA. Here the CDR3 DNA reads TGCAGCGTTGAACAGAGTAGGATAGGACATGAAAAACTGTTTTTT. As protein: CSVEQSRIGHEKLFF.

V and J are TRBV6-2 or TRBV6-3 and TRBJ2-7; unclear D gene. Germline assignment: CDR1 MNHEY and CDR2 SVGEGT. The CDR3 is 15 residues long. Trimming took off 5 bases at V and 3 bases at J, with 17 bases between the two ends. CDR3 in amino acids: CASSPPLSGNYEQYF. Here the CDR3 DNA reads TGTGCCAGCAGTCCTCCGCTGAGTGGAAACTACGAGCAGTACTTC.

At least ten counts were recorded for this clonotype. The chain carries TRBV20-1 and TRBJ1-4; D not resolved. This CDR3 is built from 15 residues. CDR1 is DFQATT, CDR2 SNEGSKA, per germline (reference sequence). V dropped 5 bases and J dropped 4 bases, with 17 bases sitting between them. The CDR3 sequence is CSAPDRVAGNEKLFF. The CDR3, as DNA: TGCAGTGCTCCGGACCGAGTCGCGGGTAATGAAAAACTGTTTTTT.

This chain links TRBV3-1 with TRBJ1-5; D remains unclear. Germline CDR1 is LGHDT and CDR2 is YNNKEL (reference sequence). V was clipped by 2 bases and J by 0 bases, with 8 bases between them. This CDR3 region has 15 residues. This CDR3 reads CASSQSEDSNQPQHF. CDR3 nucleotide sequence: TGTGCCAGCAGCCAATCTGAAGATAGCAATCAGCCCCAGCATTTT.